Reported below is one TCR beta chain. Its matching antigen is unknown. The data are from a study of response to subunit inactivated influenza vaccine. General study results and limits: Each seasonal influenza vaccination, the authors suggested, recruits few new T cells.

Trimming removed 1 base at V and 8 bases at J, with 11 bases between. The CDR3 totals 13 residues. CDR1 is SGHAT, CDR2 FQNNGV, per germline. TCRdb reprocessed the RT-PCR reads via MiXCR and lists one record per CDR3 protein. The repertoire consists of roughly 550,000 distinct CDR3 sequences, with approximately 20% occurring once and the leading ten covering 2.5% to 3%. In addition, the sample was reused for a study of T cells expressing NK-cell markers. Per that paper: Synthesis of TCR beta cDNA relied on 5'RACE template switching carrying UMIs. Source material for TCR beta repertoires consisted of sorted CD3+CD56+NKG2C+, CD3+CD56+NKG2C- and CD3+CD56-NKG2C+ T cells. The study found dominant NKG2C+ clonotypes at roughly 1.0-7.0% of CD8+ T cells in over five donors. The study did not resolve the HCMV specificity of expanded NKG2C+ T cell clones.

This chain uses TRBV11-2 with TRBJ1-2; no clear D gene. The material sequenced was CD4+ T cells sorted from PBMCs, taken roughly 12 days after vaccination. This sequence originates from a man aged 45-65 years who received an inactivated influenza vaccine. The CDR3 coding sequence is TGTGCCAGCAGCTTAGGTGGAGTAAACGGCTACACCTTC. This codes for CASSLGGVNGYTF.